Listed below are T cell receptor beta chains from one sample, sequenced in a study of T cell responses to AZD1222 COVID-19 vaccine. Clones were sequenced by immunoSEQ multiplex PCR, and TCRdb holds only the in-frame ones, with some missing. In the table there are 110,000 or so clones, approximately 90% of which are singletons. This specimen consisted of peripheral blood, obtained 28 days after the second AZD1222 dose. The receptors derive from an adult who received the AZD1222 COVID-19 vaccine. Each CDR3 is given with its conserved first and last residue. A D gene is named only where the DNA matches it firmly. Clone size appears in some rows only: once, few, many, or a class for an expanded clone.

abundance	v_gene	d_gene	j_gene	CDR3nt	CDR3aa
NA	TRBV20-1	NA	TRBJ2-2	TGCAGTGCTAGTGCCGGGGCCAACACCGGGGAGCTGTTTTTT	CSASAGANTGELFF
NA	TRBV7-3	TRBD2	TRBJ2-2	TGTGCCAGCAGCTCAGGACTAGCGGGGTCCACCGGGGAGCTGTTTTTT	CASSSGLAGSTGELFF
NA	TRBV5-8	TRBD1	TRBJ1-3	TGTGCCAGCAGCTTGGGGACAGGTACTTCTGGAAACACCATATATTTT	CASSLGTGTSGNTIYF
NA	TRBV2	TRBD2	TRBJ2-7	TGTGCCAGCAGCGACACTAGCGGGCCATCCTACGAGCAGTACTTC	CASSDTSGPSYEQYF
NA	TRBV12-3/TRBV12-4	NA	TRBJ1-2	TGTGCCAGCAGTCTGGTTCTCTATGGCTACACCTTC	CASSLVLYGYTF
NA	TRBV19	TRBD2	TRBJ2-1	TGTGCCAGTACACCGGGACTAGCGAGTACAGGGGGCTCCTACAATGAGCAGTTCTTC	CASTPGLASTGGSYNEQFF
NA	TRBV4-1	NA	TRBJ2-1	TGCGCCAGCAGCACCGTGAATGAGCAGTTCTTC	CASSTVNEQFF
NA	TRBV5-5	TRBD1	TRBJ1-5	TGTGCCAGCAGCCCCGCCTTGACAGGGGCGGGACAGCCCCAGCATTTT	CASSPALTGAGQPQHF
NA	TRBV7-9	NA	TRBJ2-3	TGTGCCAGCAGCTTGGGGCAGGGAGGAAGCACAGATACGCAGTATTTT	CASSLGQGGSTDTQYF
once	TRBV2	TRBD2	TRBJ2-5	TGTGCCAGCAGTGCACTAGCGGGGGGGCGTCAAGAGACCCAGTACTTC	CASSALAGGRQETQYF
NA	TRBV7-3	NA	TRBJ1-6	TGTGCCAGCAGCTTGGGAAATTCACCCCTCCACTTT	CASSLGNSPLHF
NA	TRBV20-1	TRBD1	TRBJ2-6	TGCAGTGCTAGTCGACAGGGGTATAGTTCAAGCTCTGGGGCCAACGTCCTGACTTTC	CSASRQGYSSSSGANVLTF
NA	TRBV20-1	NA	TRBJ1-1	TGCAGTGTTTTAGGTAGCACTGAAGCTTTCTTT	CSVLGSTEAFF
NA	TRBV19	NA	TRBJ2-7	TGTGCCAGTAGTAGGGACGACAGGCTCGGGAAGCAGTACTTC	CASSRDDRLGKQYF
NA	TRBV7-8	TRBD1	TRBJ2-7	TGTGCCAGCAGCACTACGGACAGGGGGCGGTACGAGCAGTACTTC	CASSTTDRGRYEQYF
NA	TRBV6-2/TRBV6-3	TRBD1	TRBJ2-1	TGTGCCAGCAGTTATAGGAGACAGGGGATAAATGAGCAGTTCTTC	CASSYRRQGINEQFF
NA	TRBV11-3	NA	TRBJ2-3	TGTGCCAGCAGACTCAGGGGGGGAGAAGATACGCAGTATTTT	CASRLRGGEDTQYF
NA	TRBV6-4	NA	TRBJ2-3	TGTGCCAGCAGTGAAGGGGGCACAGATACGCAGTATTTT	CASSEGGTDTQYF
NA	TRBV29-1	NA	TRBJ1-1	TGCAGCGTTAGTGTCGCAGGGTTCACTGAAGCTTTCTTT	CSVSVAGFTEAFF
NA	TRBV27	NA	TRBJ2-7	TGTGCCAGCAGTTTGAGCAGGAGCTCCTACGAGCAGTACTTC	CASSLSRSSYEQYF
NA	TRBV12-5	NA	TRBJ2-3	TGTGCTAGTGGTTTGCACACACACACAGATACGCAGTATTTT	CASGLHTHTDTQYF
NA	TRBV7-9	TRBD2	TRBJ2-5	TGTGCCAGCAACCCAGGGCGGGAGTGGGAGACCCAGTACTTC	CASNPGREWETQYF
NA	TRBV7-9	TRBD1	TRBJ1-3	TGTGCCAGCAGCTTAGCCCCCAGGGGGTCCGGAAACACCATATATTTT	CASSLAPRGSGNTIYF
once	TRBV28	NA	TRBJ1-1	TGTGCCAGCAGTTCAGAACATTCGAACACTGAAGCTTTCTTT	CASSSEHSNTEAFF
NA	TRBV11-2	NA	TRBJ2-1	TGTGCCAGCGCCCTGGATCTTCGCAATGAGCAGTTCTTC	CASALDLRNEQFF
NA	TRBV4-1	NA	TRBJ2-2	TGCGCCAGCAGCCAAGTAGGAGGCAGGGCGAACACCGGGGAGCTGTTTTTT	CASSQVGGRANTGELFF
NA	TRBV11-3	NA	TRBJ2-3	TGTGCCAGCAGCTTAGATGGGTTCGTAAGGGCAGATACGCAGTATTTT	CASSLDGFVRADTQYF
NA	TRBV4-2	TRBD1	TRBJ1-1	TGTGCCAGCAGTGACAGGGTTACGTCTAACACTGAAGCTTTCTTT	CASSDRVTSNTEAFF
few	TRBV19	TRBD1	TRBJ1-3	TGTGCCAGTTTTCGACAGGGGCACTCTGGAAACACCATATATTTT	CASFRQGHSGNTIYF
NA	TRBV18	NA	TRBJ1-1	TGTGCCAGCTCACCACCAACTACAGGCAACACTGAAGCTTTCTTT	CASSPPTTGNTEAFF
NA	TRBV5-4	TRBD1	TRBJ2-7	TGTGCCAGCAGCTCGCCGGGACAGGGGGTCTCCTACGAGCAGTACTTC	CASSSPGQGVSYEQYF
NA	TRBV7-9	NA	TRBJ1-1	TGTGCCAGCAGCTTAGAGATGGGACATTCGAGGGCTGAAGCTTTCTTT	CASSLEMGHSRAEAFF
NA	TRBV27	TRBD1	TRBJ1-1	TGTGCCAGCAGTTCCCCGCCAGGGGGCGGTACTGAAGCTTTCTTT	CASSSPPGGGTEAFF
NA	TRBV7-8	NA	TRBJ1-5	TGTGCCAGCAGCACCAGGACAATTGACAATCAGCCCCAGCATTTT	CASSTRTIDNQPQHF
NA	TRBV4-1	NA	TRBJ2-7	TGCGCCAGCAGCCAAGATCGGGCTCGGTCCTACGAGCAGTACTTC	CASSQDRARSYEQYF
NA	TRBV7-3	NA	TRBJ1-2	TGTGCCAGCAGCTTCTTGACAGGCGAGGGCTACACCTTC	CASSFLTGEGYTF
few	TRBV11-2	NA	TRBJ1-1	TGTGCCAGCAGTCGACCCCAGGTGAACACTGAAGCTTTCTTT	CASSRPQVNTEAFF
NA	TRBV13	TRBD1	TRBJ2-3	TGTGCCAGCAGCCCAACGACAGGGACAGATACGCAGTATTTT	CASSPTTGTDTQYF
NA	TRBV2	NA	TRBJ1-5	TGTGCCAGCAGTGTTGGGCAGCCCCAGCATTTT	CASSVGQPQHF
NA	TRBV27	NA	TRBJ2-7	TGTGCCAGCAGGCGAACGAGGAGCTCCTACGAGCAGTACTTC	CASRRTRSSYEQYF
NA	TRBV6-6	TRBD1	TRBJ1-3	TGTGCCAGCAGACTGACAGGGATCTCTGGAAACACCATATATTTT	CASRLTGISGNTIYF
few	TRBV5-1	NA	TRBJ1-1	TGCGCCAGCAGCTCAGGGGTAGCGGGCACTGAAGCTTTCTTT	CASSSGVAGTEAFF
NA	TRBV28	NA	TRBJ1-5	TGTGCCAGCAGTTTAAATCAGCCCCAGCATTTT	CASSLNQPQHF
NA	TRBV7-2	NA	TRBJ1-4	TGTGCCAGCAGCTCTACAGCGTTAAATGAAAAACTGTTTTTT	CASSSTALNEKLFF
NA	TRBV18	NA	TRBJ1-6	TGTGCCAGCTCACCGGGAGGACCCAAGAATTCACCCCTCCACTTT	CASSPGGPKNSPLHF
NA	TRBV5-1	TRBD2	TRBJ2-5	TGCGCCAGCAGCTTGGCTGCTAGCGGGGGGGAGACCCAGTACTTC	CASSLAASGGETQYF
NA	TRBV7-7	TRBD2	TRBJ2-1	TGTGCTAGCAGTCACTCTAGCGGGAGAGGCAATGAGCAGTTCTTC	CASSHSSGRGNEQFF
NA	TRBV18	NA	TRBJ2-7	TGTGCCAGCTCACCACCGGGGCGGCAGGGCTACGAGCAGTACTTC	CASSPPGRQGYEQYF
NA	TRBV11-3	NA	TRBJ1-3	TGTGCCAGCAGCTCTCAGGGGGGAAACACCATATATTTT	CASSSQGGNTIYF
NA	TRBV3-1/TRBV3-2	TRBD1	TRBJ1-3	TGTGCCAGCAGCTCCGGGACAGGGGGCCTATTCTCTGGAAACACCATATATTTT	CASSSGTGGLFSGNTIYF
NA	TRBV28	TRBD1	TRBJ1-5	TGTGCCAGCAAGACAGGGGGAAATCAGCCCCAGCATTTT	CASKTGGNQPQHF
few	TRBV5-4	NA	TRBJ1-6	TGTGCCAGCAGCGCCAGGGGCTCACCCCTCCACTTT	CASSARGSPLHF
NA	TRBV2	NA	TRBJ1-1	TGTGCCAGCCTCCGGGACCGAGACACTGAAGCTTTCTTT	CASLRDRDTEAFF
NA	TRBV7-9	NA	TRBJ2-3	TGTGCCAGCAGCTTTGGTAGGGAAACGCAGTATTTT	CASSFGRETQYF
once	TRBV19	NA	TRBJ1-1	TGTGCCAGTAGTATAGACCCGACAGGATGGACTGAAGCTTTCTTT	CASSIDPTGWTEAFF
NA	TRBV2	NA	TRBJ1-6	TGTGCCAGCAGTGCGGAGACGGGTTCACCCCTCCACTTT	CASSAETGSPLHF
NA	TRBV5-6	NA	TRBJ1-1	TGTGCCAGCAGCTTGGGGGTTGGGAACACTGAAGCTTTCTTT	CASSLGVGNTEAFF
NA	TRBV18	TRBD1	TRBJ2-5	TGTGCCAGCTCACCACCGCCCGGACAGGGGGCGACGGAGACCCAGTACTTC	CASSPPPGQGATETQYF
NA	TRBV21-1	NA	TRBJ2-5	TGTGCCAGCATTCCGTCGAGGGAAATTTGGGAGACCCAGTACTTC	CASIPSREIWETQYF
NA	TRBV12-3/TRBV12-4	NA	TRBJ2-3	TGTGCCAGCAGTTTAATAGATACGCAGTATTTT	CASSLIDTQYF